This T cell receptor beta chain was found in a study of shared clonotypes between healthy human individuals. Regarding the study as a whole: Unshared clonotypes carried lower generation probabilities than those common to all four donors.

TCRdb keeps only in-frame clones here, not all; method: immunoSEQ multiplex PCR. This table has fewer than 850,000 clones, about 90% appearing once. CD8 memory pooled CD45RO+ cells and CCR7-negative CD45RA+ TemRA cells. With 6 bases removed from V and 3 bases from J, the gap between germline ends came to 8 bases. This CDR3 is 12 amino acids long. Germline V gene sequence: CDR1 SNHLY, CDR2 FYNNEI. With regard to this clone: The antigen remains undetermined.

The chain carries TRBV2 and TRBJ1-2; D possibly corresponds to TRBD1 (5 bases). The clonotype was recovered from a man younger than 30 in good health. Some clones in this sample may be carry-over from other donors' samples. The sample taken for sequencing was memory CD8+ T cells from PBMCs. Subset of the sample: CD45RO+ cells pooled with CCR7-negative TemRA cells. CDR3 loop: CASSDRYYGYTF. The DNA of the CDR3 is TGTGCCAGCAGCGACAGATACTATGGCTACACCTTC.